This T cell receptor (beta chain) was recorded in a study of blood T cell repertoires in COVID-19. For the study at large: Nucleic acid was either cDNA or gDNA, and it came from T cells, B-cell-depleted T cells, or PBMCs.

The CDR3 runs 15 residues. In germline, CDR1 is SGHRS, CDR2 YFSETQ. V was pared by 7 bases and J by 7 bases, with 10 bases of the junction left unmatched. Sequenced by immunoSEQ multiplex PCR; TCRdb stores in-frame clones only, minus some. The table includes 150,000 to 200,000 clones, roughly 90% detected once. Participants were aged 18 to 89 years, lived in some 23 US areas, and enrolled virtually. Cohort 3 recovered donors had two negative PCRs, clearance, or symptom resolution. The sample comprised PBMCs or T cells enriched from blood (not recorded which). This TCR was recovered from a woman aged 18-29 years who had recovered from COVID-19. The J gene is TRBJ2-5, the V gene TRBV5-1; 13 bases match TRBD2. CDR3 DNA sequence: TGCGCCAGCCGACGGACTAGCGGGAGCGCGGGGACCCAGTACTTC. It translates to CASRRTSGSAGTQYF.